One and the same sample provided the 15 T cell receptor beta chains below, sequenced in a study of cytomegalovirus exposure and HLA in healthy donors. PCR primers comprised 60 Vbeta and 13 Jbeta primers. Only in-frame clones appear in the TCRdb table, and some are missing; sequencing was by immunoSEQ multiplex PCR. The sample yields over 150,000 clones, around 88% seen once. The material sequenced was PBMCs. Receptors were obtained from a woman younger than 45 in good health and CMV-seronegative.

CDR3 nucleotide sequence: TGTGCCTGGAGCGCCGCCCCGGGCTCCTACAATGAGCAGTTCTTC. The encoded protein is CAWSAAPGSYNEQFF. The rearrangement links TRBV30 to TRBJ2-1; D is uncertain. The germline V and J ends were trimmed by 3 bases and 0 bases, with 12 bases remaining between them. This CDR3 comprises 15 residues. Germline-derived CDR1 and CDR2 are GTSNPN and SVGIG (reference sequence).

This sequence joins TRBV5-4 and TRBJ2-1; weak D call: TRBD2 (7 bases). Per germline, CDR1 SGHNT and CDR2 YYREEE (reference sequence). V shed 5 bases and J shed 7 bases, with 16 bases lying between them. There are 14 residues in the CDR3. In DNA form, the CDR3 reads TGTGCCAGCAGTCGGGGGGCAATAGTGAATGAGCAGTTCTTC. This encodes CASSRGAIVNEQFF.

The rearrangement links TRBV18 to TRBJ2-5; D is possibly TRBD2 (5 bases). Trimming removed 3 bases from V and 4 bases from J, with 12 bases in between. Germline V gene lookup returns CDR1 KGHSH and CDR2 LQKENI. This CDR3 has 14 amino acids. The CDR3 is CASSPLDGGETQYF. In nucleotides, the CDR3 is TGTGCCAGCTCACCCTTGGACGGAGGAGAGACCCAGTACTTC.

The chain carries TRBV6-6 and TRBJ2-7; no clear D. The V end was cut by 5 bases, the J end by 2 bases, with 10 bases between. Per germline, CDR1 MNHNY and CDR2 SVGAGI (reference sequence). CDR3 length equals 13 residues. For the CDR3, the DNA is TGTGCCAGCAGTGATACTCCGACCTACGAGCAGTACTTC. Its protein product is CASSDTPTYEQYF.

The CDR3 loop is CSVSGRSSYEQYF. In DNA, the CDR3 is TGCAGCGTGAGCGGGAGGAGCTCCTACGAGCAGTACTTC. V is TRBV29-1 and J is TRBJ2-5; the match to TRBD2 covers 9 bases. The DNA end is more similar to TRBJ2-7, so the J call may be wrong. The CDR3 length is 13 residues. CDR1 SQVTM and CDR2 ANQGSEA come from the germline V gene.

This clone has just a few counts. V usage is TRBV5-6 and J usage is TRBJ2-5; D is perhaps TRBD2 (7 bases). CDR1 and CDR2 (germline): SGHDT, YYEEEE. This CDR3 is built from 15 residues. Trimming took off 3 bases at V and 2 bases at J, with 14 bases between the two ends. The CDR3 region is CASSWGGGGQETQYF. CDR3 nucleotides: TGTGCCAGCAGCTGGGGGGGCGGGGGACAAGAGACCCAGTACTTC.

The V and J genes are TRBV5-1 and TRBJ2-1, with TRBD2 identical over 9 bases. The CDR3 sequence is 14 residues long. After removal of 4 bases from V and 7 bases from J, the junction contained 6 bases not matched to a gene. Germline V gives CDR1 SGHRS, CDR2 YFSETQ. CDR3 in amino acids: CASSNGGRGNEQFF. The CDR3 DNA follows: TGCGCCAGCAGCAACGGCGGGAGGGGGAATGAGCAGTTCTTC.

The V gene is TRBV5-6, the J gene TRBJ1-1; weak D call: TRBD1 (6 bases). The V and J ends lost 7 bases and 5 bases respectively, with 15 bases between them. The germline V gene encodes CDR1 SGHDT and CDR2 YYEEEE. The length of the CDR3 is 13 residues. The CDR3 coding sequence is TGTGCCAGCCGCAGGAGGGGGGGGACTGAAGCTTTCTTT. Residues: CASRRRGGTEAFF.

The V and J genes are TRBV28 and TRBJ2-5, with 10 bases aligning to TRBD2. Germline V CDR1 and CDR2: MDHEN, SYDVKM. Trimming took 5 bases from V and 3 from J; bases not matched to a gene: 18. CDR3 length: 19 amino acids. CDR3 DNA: TGTGCCAGCAGTCCCTATGGGTTAGCGGGAGGATTTGGGAAAGAGACCCAGTACTTC. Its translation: CASSPYGLAGGFGKETQYF.

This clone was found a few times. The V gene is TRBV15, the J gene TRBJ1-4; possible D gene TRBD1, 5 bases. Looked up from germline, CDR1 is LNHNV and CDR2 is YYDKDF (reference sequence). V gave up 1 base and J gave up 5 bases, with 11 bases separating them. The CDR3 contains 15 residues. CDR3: CATSRARGQNEKLFF. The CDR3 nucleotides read TGTGCCACCAGCAGAGCAAGGGGTCAAAATGAAAAACTGTTTTTT.

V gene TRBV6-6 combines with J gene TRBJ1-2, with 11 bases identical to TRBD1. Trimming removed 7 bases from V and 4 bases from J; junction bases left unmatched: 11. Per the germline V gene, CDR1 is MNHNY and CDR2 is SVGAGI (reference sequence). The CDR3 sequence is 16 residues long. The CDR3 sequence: CASIRTGDRGAYGYTF. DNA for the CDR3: TGTGCCAGCATCAGGACAGGGGACAGGGGGGCCTATGGCTACACCTTC.

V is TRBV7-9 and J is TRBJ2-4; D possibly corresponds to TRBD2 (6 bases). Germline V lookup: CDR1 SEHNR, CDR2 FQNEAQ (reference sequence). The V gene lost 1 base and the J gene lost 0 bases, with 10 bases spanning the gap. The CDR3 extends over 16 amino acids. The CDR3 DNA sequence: TGTGCCAGCAGCTTAGAGGACTACATAGCCAAAAACATTCAGTACTTC. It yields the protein CASSLEDYIAKNIQYF.

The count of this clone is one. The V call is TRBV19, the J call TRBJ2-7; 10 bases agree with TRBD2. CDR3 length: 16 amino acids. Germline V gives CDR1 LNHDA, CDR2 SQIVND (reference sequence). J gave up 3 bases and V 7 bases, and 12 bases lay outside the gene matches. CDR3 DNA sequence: TGTGCCAGTACCCCGCGGGCTAGCGGGGGATACTACGAGCAGTACTTC. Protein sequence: CASTPRASGGYYEQYF. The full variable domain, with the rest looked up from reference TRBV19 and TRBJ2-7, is DGGITQSPKYLFRKEGQNVTLSCEQNLNHDAMYWYRQDPGQGLRLIYYSQIVNDFQKGDIAEGYSVSREKKESFPLTVTSAQKNPTAFYLCASTPRASGGYYEQYFGPGTRLTVT.

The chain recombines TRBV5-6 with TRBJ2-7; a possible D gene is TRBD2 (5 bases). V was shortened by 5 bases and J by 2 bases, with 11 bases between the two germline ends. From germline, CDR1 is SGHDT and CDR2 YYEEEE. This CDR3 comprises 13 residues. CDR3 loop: CASRRTGPYEQYF. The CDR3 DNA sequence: TGTGCCAGCAGACGGACTGGTCCCTACGAGCAGTACTTC.

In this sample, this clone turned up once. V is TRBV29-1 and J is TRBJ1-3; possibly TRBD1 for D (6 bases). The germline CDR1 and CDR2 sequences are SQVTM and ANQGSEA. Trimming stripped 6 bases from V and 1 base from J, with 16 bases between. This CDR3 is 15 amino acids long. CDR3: CSVNNQGRSGNTIYF. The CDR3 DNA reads TGCAGCGTGAATAACCAGGGGAGATCTGGAAACACCATATATTTT.